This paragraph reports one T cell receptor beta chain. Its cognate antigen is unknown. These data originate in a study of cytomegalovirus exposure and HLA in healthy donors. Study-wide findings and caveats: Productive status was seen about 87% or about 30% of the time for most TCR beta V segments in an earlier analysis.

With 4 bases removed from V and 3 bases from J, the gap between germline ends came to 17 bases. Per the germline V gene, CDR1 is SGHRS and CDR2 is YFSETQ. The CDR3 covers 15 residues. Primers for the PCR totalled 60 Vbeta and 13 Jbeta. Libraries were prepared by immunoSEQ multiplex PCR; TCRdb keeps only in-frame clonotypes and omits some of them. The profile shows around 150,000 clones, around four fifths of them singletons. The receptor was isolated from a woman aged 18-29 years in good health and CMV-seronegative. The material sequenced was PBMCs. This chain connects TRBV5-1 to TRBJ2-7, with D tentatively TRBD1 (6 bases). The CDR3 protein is CASSDSPGTHYEQYF. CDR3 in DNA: TGCGCCAGCAGCGACTCCCCCGGGACACACTACGAGCAGTACTTC. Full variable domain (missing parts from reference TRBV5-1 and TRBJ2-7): KAGVTQTPRYLIKTRGQQVTLSCSPISGHRSVSWYQQTPGQGLQFLFEYFSETQRNKGNFPGRFSGRQFSNSRSEMNVSTLELGDSALYLCASSDSPGTHYEQYFGPGTRLTVT.